These 7 T cell receptor beta chains were sequenced from one sample in a study of blood T cell repertoires in COVID-19. Clones were read by immunoSEQ multiplex PCR, and TCRdb kept only the in-frame ones, dropping some. Of 20,000 to 25,000 clones listed, 91% are singletons. Sequenced: peripheral blood. The receptors here all came from a man in his sixties or seventies with active COVID-19.

This clone was observed a few times. The genes are TRBV27 and TRBJ2-1, with D possibly being TRBD2 (7 bases). V gave up 1 base and J gave up 6 bases, with 13 bases separating them. The germline CDR1 and CDR2 sequences are MNHEY and SMNVEV (reference sequence). The CDR3 length is 15 residues. Here the CDR3 DNA reads TGTGCCAGCAGTTTATTTGCGGGGGCGGGCAATGAGCAGTTCTTC. Protein sequence: CASSLFAGAGNEQFF.

The chain couples TRBV6-1 to TRBJ1-2, with 8 bases fitting TRBD1. Germline CDR1 reads MNHNS; CDR2 reads SASEGT. V shed 0 bases, J shed 8 bases, and the junction held 8 bases outside the gene matches. The CDR3 consists of 15 residues. The CDR3 coding sequence is TGTGCCAGCAGTGAAGCCGGTCAGGGGGCTTACGGCTACACCTTC. The encoded protein is CASSEAGQGAYGYTF.

The genes are TRBV2 and TRBJ2-7; D possibly corresponds to TRBD2 (6 bases). The CDR3 spans 14 residues. Germline CDR1 reads SNHLY; CDR2 reads FYNNEI. V was clipped by 4 bases and J by 2 bases, with 12 bases between them. The DNA for the CDR3 is TGTGCCAGCAGTGTGGAGGGGCCCACCTACGAGCAGTACTTC. This translates into CASSVEGPTYEQYF.

This chain connects TRBV7-8 to TRBJ1-1, with D maybe TRBD1 (5 bases). V lost 5 bases, J lost 3 bases, and 16 bases lay in between. This CDR3 is 15 amino acids long. In germline, CDR1 is SGHVS, CDR2 FQNEAQ. This chain's CDR3 is CASSPWQGGDTEAFF. The CDR3 DNA follows: TGTGCCAGCAGCCCATGGCAGGGCGGGGACACTGAAGCTTTCTTT.

The chain employs TRBV19 and TRBJ2-7; 7 nucleotides match TRBD2. V dropped 5 bases and J dropped 5; count of bases not matched to a gene: 9. Germline assignment: CDR1 LNHDA and CDR2 SQIVND (reference sequence). The CDR3 is 14 residues long. The CDR3 sequence is CASSQREGQNEQYF. Here the CDR3 DNA reads TGTGCCAGTAGTCAGAGGGAGGGCCAAAACGAGCAGTACTTC.

The chain uses TRBV30 and TRBJ2-5; 12 positions match TRBD2. Trimming cost V 2 bases and J 4 bases; bases outside gene matches: 11. There are 17 residues in the CDR3. Germline V gene lookup returns CDR1 GTSNPN and CDR2 SVGIG (reference sequence). CDR3 protein: CAWSRPMPGLAGETQYF. CDR3 coding DNA: TGTGCCTGGAGTCGCCCAATGCCGGGACTAGCGGGAGAGACCCAGTACTTC.

The V gene is TRBV3-1 (or the pseudogene TRBV3-2), the J gene TRBJ1-4, with 9 bases identical to TRBD1. V lost 4 bases and J lost 9; bases outside the gene matches: 6. Germline V CDR1 and CDR2: LGHDT, YNNKEL (reference sequence). This CDR3 has 14 amino acids. Here the CDR3 DNA reads TGTGCCAGCAGCCCTGGGACAGGGACTCAAAAACTGTTTTTT. It is translated as CASSPGTGTQKLFF.